These 16 T cell receptor beta chains were sequenced from one sample in a study of response to subunit inactivated influenza vaccine. TCRdb passed the RT-PCR reads through MiXCR, listing each CDR3 protein once. The table has over 150,000 distinct CDR3 sequences, roughly an eighth seen once. Sequencing was performed on CD8+ T cells sorted from PBMCs, taken 4 to 6 days after vaccination. All receptors come from a man in his fifties or sixties who received an inactivated influenza vaccine.

This clonotype was detected a few times. The chain employs TRBV7-9 and TRBJ2-2; 8 nucleotides align to TRBD1. The CDR3 is 16 residues long. Germline values: CDR1 SEHNR, CDR2 FQNEAQ (reference sequence). With V trimmed by 1 base and J by 6 bases, 7 bases remained unmatched. For the CDR3, the DNA is TGTGCCAGCAGCTTAGTGGCAGGGGGCCGGCCCGGGGAGCTGTTTTTT. Protein sequence: CASSLVAGGRPGELFF.

This clonotype was recorded a few times. CDR3 amino acids: CASSFSGTPYEQYF. The CDR3 DNA reads as TGTGCCAGCAGCTTTAGCGGGACACCCTACGAGCAGTACTTC. This rearrangement joins TRBV7-9 to TRBJ2-7; the match to TRBD2 covers 8 bases. Looked up from germline, CDR1 is SEHNR and CDR2 is FQNEAQ (reference sequence). The CDR3 runs 14 residues. V lost 3 bases and J lost 2; bases outside the gene matches: 3. The whole variable domain, remainder taken from reference TRBV7-9 and TRBJ2-7, is DTGVSQNPRHKITKRGQNVTFRCDPISEHNRLYWYRQTLGQGPEFLTYFQNEAQLEKSRLLSDRFSAERPKGSFSTLEIQRTEQGDSAMYLCASSFSGTPYEQYFGPGTRLTVT.

The table lists this clonotype with a few counts. The chain carries TRBV4-3 and TRBJ2-2; a weak D match, TRBD1 (6 bases). Looked up from germline, CDR1 is LGHNA and CDR2 is YSLEER. The CDR3 consists of 15 residues. V lost 2 bases and J lost 3, with 10 bases in between. The CDR3 region is CASSQSTGYTGELFF. For the CDR3, the DNA is TGCGCCAGCAGCCAATCTACAGGGTACACCGGGGAGCTGTTTTTT.

This clonotype was observed a handful of times. The chain uses TRBV29-1 and TRBJ2-7, with 8 bases fitting TRBD1. Germline CDR1 SQVTM, CDR2 ANQGSEA. The CDR3 has 14 residues. V shed 4 bases, J shed 3 bases, and the junction held 8 bases outside the gene matches. The CDR3 nucleotides read TGCAGCGTTGTAGGGGGACAGGTTTACTACGAGCAGTACTTC. The encoded protein is CSVVGGQVYYEQYF.

This clonotype appeared a few times. The chain links TRBV20-1 to TRBJ2-3; tentative D call: TRBD1 (6 bases). The length of the CDR3 is 14 residues. CDR1 is DFQATT, CDR2 SNEGSKA, per germline (reference sequence). V was trimmed by 0 bases and J by 0 bases, leaving 7 bases between them. The CDR3 nucleotides are TGCAGTGCTAGAGACACAGGGAGCACAGATACGCAGTATTTT. This codes for CSARDTGSTDTQYF.

This chain connects TRBV4-3 to TRBJ2-1; 7 bases line up with TRBD2. The CDR3 is 17 amino acids. The ends lost 0 bases at V and 9 bases at J; junction bases unmatched: 14. Germline values: CDR1 LGHNA, CDR2 YSLEER. CDR3 sequence: CASSQEGRGLVFGEQFF. The CDR3 bases are TGCGCCAGCAGCCAAGAAGGTAGAGGACTAGTATTTGGTGAGCAGTTCTTC.

This clonotype was found many times. The chain uses TRBV3-1 and TRBJ2-7; D is ambiguous. Trimming took off 0 bases at V and 2 bases at J, with 8 bases between the two ends. In germline, CDR1 is LGHDT, CDR2 YNNKEL (reference sequence). This CDR3 is 14 amino acids long. The CDR3 protein is CASSQDPVTYEQYF. In DNA form, the CDR3 reads TGTGCCAGCAGCCAAGATCCCGTGACCTACGAGCAGTACTTC.

This clonotype has a handful of counts. The V and J genes are TRBV15 and TRBJ1-5; no firm D call. The CDR3 is made up of 19 amino acids. Trimming took off 1 base at V and 2 bases at J, with 21 bases between the two ends. CDR1 and CDR2 from the germline V gene are LNHNV and YYDKDF (reference sequence). As DNA, the CDR3 is TGTGCCACCAGCAGAGTAGGAAACAGTGGTAGGTCGGGCAATCAGCCCCAGCATTTT. Protein sequence: CATSRVGNSGRSGNQPQHF.

This clonotype has only a few counts. The chain couples TRBV6-2 or TRBV6-3 to TRBJ2-1; no firm D call. The CDR3 runs to 11 residues. Trimming stripped 8 bases from V and 7 bases from J, with 9 bases between. The germline V gene encodes CDR1 MNHEY and CDR2 SVGEGT. The CDR3 reads CASQRVNEQFF. CDR3 nucleotides: TGTGCCAGCCAAAGGGTGAATGAGCAGTTCTTC.

The CDR3 reads CASSLVYGGATDTQYF. CDR3 DNA: TGTGCCAGCAGCTTAGTGTACGGGGGGGCCACAGATACGCAGTATTTT. This chain connects TRBV7-2 to TRBJ2-3; TRBD2 matches at 8 bases. The CDR3 is 16 residues long. Germline values: CDR1 SGHTA, CDR2 FQGNSA. V shed 1 base, J shed 2 bases, and the junction held 5 bases outside the gene matches.

This clonotype has a count of ten or more. The gene calls are TRBV20-1 and TRBJ2-1, with 10 bases that match TRBD2. The germline V gene encodes CDR1 DFQATT and CDR2 SNEGSKA (reference sequence). CDR3 length equals 15 residues. Unmatched junction bases numbered 2, after V lost 0 bases and J lost 3 bases. DNA of the CDR3: TGCAGTGCTAGAGATGTAGCGGGAGGCTACAATGAGCAGTTCTTC. Protein sequence: CSARDVAGGYNEQFF.

The CDR3 sequence: CASSPNGGFPAFF. CDR3 bases: TGTGCCAGCAGCCCAAATGGGGGGTTCCCAGCTTTCTTT. J is TRBJ1-1 and V is TRBV2; the D gene is possibly TRBD1 (5 bases). Between the trimmed V and J ends, which lost 6 bases and 10 bases, there was a span of 18 bases. The CDR3 consists of 13 residues. In germline, CDR1 is SNHLY, CDR2 FYNNEI. The full variable domain, rest sourced from reference TRBV2 and TRBJ1-1, is EPEVTQTPSHQVTQMGQEVILRCVPISNHLYFYWYRQILGQKVEFLVSFYNNEISEKSEIFDDQFSVERPDGSNFTLKIRSTKLEDSAMYFCASSPNGGFPAFFGQGTRLTVV.

The V gene is TRBV12-3 or TRBV12-4, the J gene TRBJ1-5; no firm D call. Trimming took off 3 bases at V and 5 bases at J, with 11 bases between the two ends. The CDR3 loop spans 14 amino acids. The CDR3 region is CASSLPGVYQPQHF. CDR3 bases: TGTGCCAGCAGTTTGCCCGGGGTCTATCAGCCCCAGCATTTT.

This clonotype was counted only a few times. V and J are TRBV6-5 and TRBJ2-5; D call uncertain. This CDR3 spans 11 amino acids. From germline, CDR1 is MNHEY and CDR2 SVGAGI. The V end lost 5 bases, the J end lost 5 bases, and 6 bases lay between the germline ends. The CDR3 here is CASSTWETQYF. CDR3 DNA sequence: TGTGCCAGCAGTACCTGGGAGACCCAGTACTTC.

The gene calls are TRBV7-9 and TRBJ2-3, with TRBD2 matching over 9 bases. V was clipped by 4 bases and J by 1 base; unmatched bases: 6. The CDR3 covers 16 residues. Germline CDR1 is SEHNR and CDR2 is FQNEAQ (reference sequence). CDR3 sequence reads: CASSSRTSEGTDTQYF. The CDR3 bases are TGTGCCAGCAGCTCCAGGACTAGCGAGGGCACAGATACGCAGTATTTT.

In regard to this clonotype: At one end, the junction sequence differs from germline, possibly due to a read error. This chain connects TRBV11-2 to TRBJ2-1; TRBD2 aligns across 14 bases. CDR1 is SGHAT and CDR2 is FQNNGV in the germline V gene. This CDR3 contains 18 residues. The CDR3 is CASSLDGTSGGAYNEQFF. DNA of the CDR3: TGTGCCAGCAGCCTAGACGGGACTAGCGGGGGCGCCTACAATGAGCAGTTCTTC.